This T cell receptor beta chain was recovered during a study of regulatory and conventional T cells in RAG deficiency. This CDR3 has 13 amino acids. CDR1 and CDR2 from the germline V gene are MRHNA and SNTAGT. Trimming took 3 bases from V and 5 from J, leaving 10 bases between them. TCRdb keeps only in-frame clones here, not all; method: immunoSEQ multiplex PCR. The sample has fewer than 35,000 clones; just under 90% are singletons. Details on this clone: The antigen is undetermined.

Study-wide points: Treg unique TCR beta sequences were approximately 99-fold fewer in Omenn syndrome and CID/AS patients than controls. These Omenn syndrome Treg sorts may hold peripherally activated cells instead. Omenn patients showed >90% Treg-Tconv overlap and shorter CDR3 lengths.

The data were also submitted as part of a second study, on regulatory T cells. That paper adds: The PCR used 52 TRBV and 13 TRBJ primers.

This receptor was identified in a human donor in good health. The chain has TRBV6-4 and TRBJ1-1; tentative D call: TRBD1 (5 bases). Material for sequencing was CD8+ T cells sorted from blood. The CDR3 region has the DNA TGTGCCAGCAGTGAGGGGGGGGGAACTGAAGCTTTCTTT. Residues: CASSEGGGTEAFF.